This record covers a single T cell receptor (beta chain). Its antigen is still unknown. The data belong to a study of radiotherapy plus CTLA-4 blockade in lung cancer. About the study: Disease control reached roughly 33%, with objective responses in roughly 19%. Study-wide results and caveats: Strongest reported response predictors: early blood clone changes and post-radiation interferon-beta. Following radiotherapy plus ipilimumab, tumor-derived TCR clones expanded in the blood.

People whose metastatic non-small-cell lung cancer was chemo-refractory got focal radiation along with CTLA-4 blockade by ipilimumab. The data were produced by immunoSEQ multiplex PCR, yet TCRdb's version contains in-frame clones alone and is incomplete. The table lists some 60,000 clones, about 72% of them singletons, with 2.5% to 3% in the top ten. CDR1 is SEHNR, CDR2 FQNEAQ, per germline (reference sequence). Trimming took 1 base from V and 8 from J; bases not matched to a gene: 15. The CDR3 covers 17 residues. Sequencing used peripheral blood, obtained from a patient treated with radiotherapy plus ipilimumab. The chain is built from TRBV7-9 and TRBJ1-2, with TRBD1 matching over 8 bases. This sequence originates from a human donor with non-small cell lung cancer who had a complete response to radiotherapy plus ipilimumab. The CDR3 DNA reads TGTGCCAGCAGCTTAGTTCAGGGGGCGTCTCGTCGGAGGGGCTACACCTTC. It yields the protein CASSLVQGASRRRGYTF.